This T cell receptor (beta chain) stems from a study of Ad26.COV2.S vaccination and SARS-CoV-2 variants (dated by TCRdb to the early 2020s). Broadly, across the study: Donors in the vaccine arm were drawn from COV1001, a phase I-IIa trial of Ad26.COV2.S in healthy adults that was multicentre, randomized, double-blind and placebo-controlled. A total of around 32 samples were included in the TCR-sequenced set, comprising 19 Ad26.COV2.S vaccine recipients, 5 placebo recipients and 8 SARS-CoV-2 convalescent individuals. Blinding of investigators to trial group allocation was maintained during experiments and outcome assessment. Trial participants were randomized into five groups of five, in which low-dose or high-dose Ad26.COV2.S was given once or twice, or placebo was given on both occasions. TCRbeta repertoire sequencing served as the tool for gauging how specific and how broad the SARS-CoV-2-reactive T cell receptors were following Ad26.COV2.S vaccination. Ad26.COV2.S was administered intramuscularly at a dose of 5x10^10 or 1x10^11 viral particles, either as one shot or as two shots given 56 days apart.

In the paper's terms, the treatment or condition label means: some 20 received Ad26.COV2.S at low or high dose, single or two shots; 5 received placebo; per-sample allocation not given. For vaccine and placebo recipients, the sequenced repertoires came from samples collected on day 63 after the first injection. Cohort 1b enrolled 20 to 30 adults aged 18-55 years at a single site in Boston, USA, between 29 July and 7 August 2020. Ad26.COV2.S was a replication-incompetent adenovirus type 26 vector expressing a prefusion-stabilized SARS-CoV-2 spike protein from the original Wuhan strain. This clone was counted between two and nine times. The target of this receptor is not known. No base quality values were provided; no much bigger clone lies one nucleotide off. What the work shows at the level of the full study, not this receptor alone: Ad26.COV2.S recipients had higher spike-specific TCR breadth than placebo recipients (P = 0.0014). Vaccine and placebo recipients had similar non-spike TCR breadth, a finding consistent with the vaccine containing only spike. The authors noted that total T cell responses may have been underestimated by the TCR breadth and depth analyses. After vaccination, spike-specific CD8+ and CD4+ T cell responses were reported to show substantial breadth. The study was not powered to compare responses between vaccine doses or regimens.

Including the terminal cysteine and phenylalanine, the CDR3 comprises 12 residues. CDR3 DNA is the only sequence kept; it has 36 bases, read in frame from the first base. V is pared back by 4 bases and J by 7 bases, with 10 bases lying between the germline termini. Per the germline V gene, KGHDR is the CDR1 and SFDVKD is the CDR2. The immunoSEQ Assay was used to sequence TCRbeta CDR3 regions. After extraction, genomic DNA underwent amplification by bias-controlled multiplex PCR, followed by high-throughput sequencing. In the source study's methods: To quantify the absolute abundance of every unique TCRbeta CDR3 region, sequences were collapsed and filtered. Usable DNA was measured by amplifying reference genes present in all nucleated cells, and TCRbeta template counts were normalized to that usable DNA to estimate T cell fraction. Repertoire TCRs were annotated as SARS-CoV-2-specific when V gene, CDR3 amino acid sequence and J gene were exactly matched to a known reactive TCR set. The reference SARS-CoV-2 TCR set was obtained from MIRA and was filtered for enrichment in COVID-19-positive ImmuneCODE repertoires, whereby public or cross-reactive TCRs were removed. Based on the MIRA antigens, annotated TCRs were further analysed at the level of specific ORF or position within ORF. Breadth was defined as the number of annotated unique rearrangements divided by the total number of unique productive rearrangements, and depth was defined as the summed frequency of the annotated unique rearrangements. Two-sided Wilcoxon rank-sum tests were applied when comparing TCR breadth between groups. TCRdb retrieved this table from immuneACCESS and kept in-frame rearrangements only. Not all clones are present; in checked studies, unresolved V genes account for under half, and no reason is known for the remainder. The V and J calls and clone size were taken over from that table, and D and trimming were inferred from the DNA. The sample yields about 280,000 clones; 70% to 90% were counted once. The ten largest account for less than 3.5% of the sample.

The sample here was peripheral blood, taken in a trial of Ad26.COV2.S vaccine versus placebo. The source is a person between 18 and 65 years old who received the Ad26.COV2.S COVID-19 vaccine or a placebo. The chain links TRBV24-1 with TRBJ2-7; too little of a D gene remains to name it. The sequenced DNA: TGTGCCACCAGTGACTGGACCAGTGAGCAGTACTTC. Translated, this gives CATSDWTSEQYF.